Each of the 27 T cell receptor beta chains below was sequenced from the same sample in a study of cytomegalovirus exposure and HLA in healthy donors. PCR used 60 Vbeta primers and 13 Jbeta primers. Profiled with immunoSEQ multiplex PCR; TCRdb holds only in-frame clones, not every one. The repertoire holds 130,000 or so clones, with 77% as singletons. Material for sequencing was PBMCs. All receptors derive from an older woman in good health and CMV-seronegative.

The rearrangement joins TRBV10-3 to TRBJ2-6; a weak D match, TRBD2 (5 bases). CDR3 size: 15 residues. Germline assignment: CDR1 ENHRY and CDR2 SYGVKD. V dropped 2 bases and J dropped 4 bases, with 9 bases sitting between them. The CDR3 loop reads CAISEPGSGANVLTF. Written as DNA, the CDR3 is TGTGCCATCAGTGAGCCGGGGTCAGGGGCCAACGTCCTGACTTTC.

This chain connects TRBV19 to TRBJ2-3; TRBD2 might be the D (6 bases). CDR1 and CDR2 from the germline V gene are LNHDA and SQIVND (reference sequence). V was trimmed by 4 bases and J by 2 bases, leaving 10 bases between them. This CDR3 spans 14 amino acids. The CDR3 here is CASSRWDFTDTQYF. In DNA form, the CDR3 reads TGTGCCAGTAGTAGATGGGACTTCACAGATACGCAGTATTTT.

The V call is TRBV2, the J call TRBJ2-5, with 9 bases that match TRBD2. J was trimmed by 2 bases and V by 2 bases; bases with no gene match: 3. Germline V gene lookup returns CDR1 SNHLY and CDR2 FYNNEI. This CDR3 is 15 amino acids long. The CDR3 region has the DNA TGTGCCAGCAGTGAACTAGCGGGGACACAAGAGACCCAGTACTTC. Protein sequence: CASSELAGTQETQYF.

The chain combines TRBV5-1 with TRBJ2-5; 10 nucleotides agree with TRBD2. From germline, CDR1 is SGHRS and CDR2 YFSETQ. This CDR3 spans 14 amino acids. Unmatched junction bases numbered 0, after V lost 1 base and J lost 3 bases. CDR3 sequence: CASSLTSGEETQYF. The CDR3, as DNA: TGCGCCAGCAGCTTGACTAGCGGGGAAGAGACCCAGTACTTC.

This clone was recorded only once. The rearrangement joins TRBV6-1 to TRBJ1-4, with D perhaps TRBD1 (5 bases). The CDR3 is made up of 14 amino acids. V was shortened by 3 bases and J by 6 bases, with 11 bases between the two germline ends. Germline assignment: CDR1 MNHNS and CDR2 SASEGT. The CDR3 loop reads CASSDTGQYEKLFF. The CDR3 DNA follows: TGTGCCAGCAGTGATACAGGACAATATGAAAAACTGTTTTTT.

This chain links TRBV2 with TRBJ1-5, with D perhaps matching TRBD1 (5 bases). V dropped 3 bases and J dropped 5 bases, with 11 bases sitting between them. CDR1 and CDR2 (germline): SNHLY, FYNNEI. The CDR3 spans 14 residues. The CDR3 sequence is CASSDGRVHQPQHF. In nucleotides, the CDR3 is TGTGCCAGCAGTGACGGCAGGGTCCATCAGCCCCAGCATTTT.

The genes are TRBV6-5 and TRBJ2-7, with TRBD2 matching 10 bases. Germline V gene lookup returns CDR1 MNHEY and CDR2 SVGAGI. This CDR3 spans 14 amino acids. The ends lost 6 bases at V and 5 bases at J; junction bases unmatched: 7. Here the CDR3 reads CASRSSGRSHEQYF. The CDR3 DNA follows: TGTGCCAGCAGATCTAGCGGGAGATCCCACGAGCAGTACTTC.

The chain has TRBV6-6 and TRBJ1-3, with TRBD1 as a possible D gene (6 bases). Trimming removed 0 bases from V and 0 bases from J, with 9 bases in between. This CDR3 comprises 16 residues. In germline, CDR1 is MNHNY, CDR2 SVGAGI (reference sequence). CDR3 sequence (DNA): TGTGCCAGCAGTTACTCGGGAGGGGGCTCTGGAAACACCATATATTTT. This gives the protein CASSYSGGGSGNTIYF.

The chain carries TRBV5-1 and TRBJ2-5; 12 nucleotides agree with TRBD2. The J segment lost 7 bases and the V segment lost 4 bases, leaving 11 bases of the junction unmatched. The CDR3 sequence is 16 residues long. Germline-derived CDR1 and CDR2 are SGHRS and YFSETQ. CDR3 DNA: TGCGCCAGCAGCCACACTAGCGGGAGGACATCGGGGACCCAGTACTTC. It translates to CASSHTSGRTSGTQYF. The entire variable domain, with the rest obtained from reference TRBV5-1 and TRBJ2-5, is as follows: KAGVTQTPRYLIKTRGQQVTLSCSPISGHRSVSWYQQTPGQGLQFLFEYFSETQRNKGNFPGRFSGRQFSNSRSEMNVSTLELGDSALYLCASSHTSGRTSGTQYFGPGTRLLVL.

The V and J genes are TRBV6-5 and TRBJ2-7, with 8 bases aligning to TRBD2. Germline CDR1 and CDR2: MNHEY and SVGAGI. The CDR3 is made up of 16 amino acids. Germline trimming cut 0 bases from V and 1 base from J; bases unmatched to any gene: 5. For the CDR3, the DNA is TGTGCCAGCAGTTACTCGTTTAGCGGGATTTCCTACGAGCAGTACTTC. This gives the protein CASSYSFSGISYEQYF.

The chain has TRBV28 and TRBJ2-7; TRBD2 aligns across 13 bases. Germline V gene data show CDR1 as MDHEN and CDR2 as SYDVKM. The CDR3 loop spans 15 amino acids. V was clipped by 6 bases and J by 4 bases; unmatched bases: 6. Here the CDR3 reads CASSAGTSGKYEQYF. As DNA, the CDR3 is TGTGCCAGCAGCGCCGGGACTAGCGGGAAGTACGAGCAGTACTTC. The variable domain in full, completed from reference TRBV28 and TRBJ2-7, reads DVKVTQSSRYLVKRTGEKVFLECVQDMDHENMFWYRQDPGLGLRLIYFSYDVKMKEKGDIPEGYSVSREKKERFSLILESASTNQTSMYLCASSAGTSGKYEQYFGPGTRLTVT.

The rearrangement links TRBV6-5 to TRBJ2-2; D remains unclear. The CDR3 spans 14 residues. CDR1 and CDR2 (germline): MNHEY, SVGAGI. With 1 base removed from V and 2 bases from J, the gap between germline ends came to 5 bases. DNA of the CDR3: TGTGCCAGCAGTTACTATCCTAACACCGGGGAGCTGTTTTTT. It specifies CASSYYPNTGELFF.

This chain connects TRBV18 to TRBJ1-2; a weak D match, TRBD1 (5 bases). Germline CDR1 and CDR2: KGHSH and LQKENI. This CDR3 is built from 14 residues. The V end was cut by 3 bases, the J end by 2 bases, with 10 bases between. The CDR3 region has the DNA TGTGCCAGCTCACCGCGGGAGGGGAACTATGGCTACACCTTC. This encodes CASSPREGNYGYTF.

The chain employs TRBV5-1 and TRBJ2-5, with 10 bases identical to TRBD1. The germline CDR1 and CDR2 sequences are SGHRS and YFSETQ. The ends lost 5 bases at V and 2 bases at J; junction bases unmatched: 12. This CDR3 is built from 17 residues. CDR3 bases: TGCGCCAGCAGTTCCGGGACAGGGGCCTCCTTGCAAGAGACCCAGTACTTC. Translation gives CASSSGTGASLQETQYF.

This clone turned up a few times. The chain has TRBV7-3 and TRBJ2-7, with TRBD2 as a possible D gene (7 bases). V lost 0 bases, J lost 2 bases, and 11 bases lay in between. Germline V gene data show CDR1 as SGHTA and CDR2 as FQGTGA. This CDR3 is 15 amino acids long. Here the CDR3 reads CASSLTGGAPYEQYF. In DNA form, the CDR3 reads TGTGCCAGCAGCTTAACGGGGGGGGCCCCCTACGAGCAGTACTTC.

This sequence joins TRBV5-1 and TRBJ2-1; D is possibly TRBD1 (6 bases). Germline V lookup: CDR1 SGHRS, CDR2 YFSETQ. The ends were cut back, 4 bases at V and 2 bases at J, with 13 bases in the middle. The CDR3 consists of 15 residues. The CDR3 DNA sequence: TGCGCCAGCAGCCCATCACAGGGTCCCTACAATGAGCAGTTCTTC. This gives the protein CASSPSQGPYNEQFF.

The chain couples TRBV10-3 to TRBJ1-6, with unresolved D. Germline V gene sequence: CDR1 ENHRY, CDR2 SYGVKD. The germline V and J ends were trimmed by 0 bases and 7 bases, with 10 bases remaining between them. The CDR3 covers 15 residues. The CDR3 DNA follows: TGTGCCATCAGTGAGTCCACGGGGAAGAATTCACCCCTCCACTTT. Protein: CAISESTGKNSPLHF.

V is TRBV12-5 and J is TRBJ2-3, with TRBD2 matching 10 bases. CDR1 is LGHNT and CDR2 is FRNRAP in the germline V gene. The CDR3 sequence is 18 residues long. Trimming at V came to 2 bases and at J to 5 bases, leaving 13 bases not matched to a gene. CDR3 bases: TGTGCTAGTGGTTTGTTCCCTACCCTAGCGGGAGCGGTAGATACGCAGTATTTT. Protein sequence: CASGLFPTLAGAVDTQYF.

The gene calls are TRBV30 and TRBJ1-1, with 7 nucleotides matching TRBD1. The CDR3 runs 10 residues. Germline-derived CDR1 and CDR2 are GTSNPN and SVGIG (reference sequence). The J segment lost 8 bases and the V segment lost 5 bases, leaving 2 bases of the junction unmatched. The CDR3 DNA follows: TGTGCCTGGGGGACAGTAGAAGCTTTCTTT. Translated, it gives CAWGTVEAFF.

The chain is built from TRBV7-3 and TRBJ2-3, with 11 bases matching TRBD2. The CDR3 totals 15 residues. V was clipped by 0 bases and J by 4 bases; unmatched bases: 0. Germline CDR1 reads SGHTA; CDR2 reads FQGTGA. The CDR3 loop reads CASSLTSGRADTQYF. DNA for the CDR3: TGTGCCAGCAGCTTAACTAGCGGGAGGGCAGATACGCAGTATTTT.

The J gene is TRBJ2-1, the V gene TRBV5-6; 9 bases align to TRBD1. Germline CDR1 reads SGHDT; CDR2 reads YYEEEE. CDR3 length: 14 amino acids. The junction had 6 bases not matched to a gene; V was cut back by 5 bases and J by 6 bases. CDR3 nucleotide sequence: TGTGCCAGCAGACGGACAGGGGACAGCAATGAGCAGTTCTTC. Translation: CASRRTGDSNEQFF.

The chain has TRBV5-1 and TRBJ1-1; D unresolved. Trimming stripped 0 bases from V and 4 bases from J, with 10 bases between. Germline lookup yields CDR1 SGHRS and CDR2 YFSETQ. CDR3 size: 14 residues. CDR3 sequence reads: CASSLVAGSTEAFF. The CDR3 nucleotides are TGCGCCAGCAGCTTGGTAGCGGGGAGCACTGAAGCTTTCTTT.

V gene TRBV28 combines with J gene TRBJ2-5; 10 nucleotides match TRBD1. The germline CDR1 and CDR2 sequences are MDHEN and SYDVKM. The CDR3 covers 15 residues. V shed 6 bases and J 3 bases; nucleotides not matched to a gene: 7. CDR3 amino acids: CASRRPGQGKETQYF. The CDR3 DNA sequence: TGTGCCAGCAGGAGACCGGGACAGGGGAAAGAGACCCAGTACTTC.

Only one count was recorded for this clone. CDR3 protein: CASRAQGVPVTEAFF. The DNA for the CDR3 is TGTGCCAGCAGGGCTCAGGGGGTACCGGTCACTGAAGCTTTCTTT. The chain uses TRBV6-5 and TRBJ1-1; 7 positions match TRBD1. CDR1 is MNHEY and CDR2 is SVGAGI in the germline V gene. The CDR3 sequence is 15 residues long. Trimming took 6 bases from V and 4 from J; bases not matched to a gene: 11.

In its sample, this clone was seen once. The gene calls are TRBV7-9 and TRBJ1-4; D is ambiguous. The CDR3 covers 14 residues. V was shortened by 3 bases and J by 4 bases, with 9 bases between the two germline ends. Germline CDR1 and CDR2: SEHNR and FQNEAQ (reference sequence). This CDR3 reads CASSFGVSNEKLFF. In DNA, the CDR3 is TGTGCCAGCAGCTTCGGGGTTAGTAATGAAAAACTGTTTTTT.

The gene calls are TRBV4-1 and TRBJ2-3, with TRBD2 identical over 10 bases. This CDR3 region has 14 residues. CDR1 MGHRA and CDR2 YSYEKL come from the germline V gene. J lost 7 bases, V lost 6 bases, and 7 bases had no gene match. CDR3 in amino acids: CASRERGGPYTQYF. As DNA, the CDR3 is TGCGCCAGCAGAGAGCGGGGGGGCCCATATACGCAGTATTTT.

The CDR3 bases are TGTGCCAGCAGCCTTATAGGGACTAGCCGGGAGACCCAGTACTTC. It yields the protein CASSLIGTSRETQYF. This chain connects TRBV11-2 to TRBJ2-5; 9 bases line up with TRBD2. In germline, CDR1 is SGHAT, CDR2 FQNNGV. Losses at the gene ends were 5 bases for V and 5 bases for J; bases not matched to a gene: 9. This CDR3 has 15 residues.